This T cell receptor (beta chain) was observed in a study of breast tumors, draining lymph nodes, adjacent tissues (dated by TCRdb to 2016 to 2017). For the study in its entirety: Breast cancer patients provided tumor, adjacent nontumor tissue and axillary lymph nodes, and the study compared the TCR beta repertoires across these three sources. The study aimed to assess the relationships and possible T-cell exchange between tumor, surrounding tissue and draining lymph node repertoires in human breast cancer. General findings and caveats noted by the study authors: Tumor T-cell repertoires showed less diversity than lymph node repertoires and more diversity than nontumor tissue repertoires, and tumor T-cell repertoires showed preferential V and J gene usage. The study presented the conclusion that tumor T cells originate in lymph nodes as consistent with a hypothesis, not as something directly demonstrated. The data were considered consistent with most tumor T cells being derived from the lymph node and subsequently expanding within tumor tissue. Tumor and nontumor tissue repertoires were found to be significantly more similar in luminal-like than in basal-like breast cancer.

The sample holds many counts of this clonotype. No cognate antigen has been identified for it. Per-base quality was not reported, and no clone a single base away is much larger than it. The CDR3 sequence holds 17 residues, the cysteine and phenylalanine included. Left in the record is the CDR3 DNA by itself, 51 bases read in frame from the first base. The CDR1 and CDR2 encoded by the germline V gene (reference sequence) are MNHNY and SVGAGI. Here V drops 8 bases and J drops 7 bases, and the junction holds 21 bases not matched to any gene. The instrument given in TCRdb is Illumina HiSeq 2000. Multiplex PCR amplification was used to generate the TCR beta chain libraries. High-throughput sequencing was used to analyze the amplified TCR beta chain products. In-frame beta chains were kept once TCRdb had trimmed the public reads at Q25 with fastp and called clones with MiXCR. Every distinct CDR3 protein forms one entry, paired with its most common genes and DNA. This sample holds approximately 20,000 distinct CDR3 sequences; approximately 51% were observed only once. The ten largest clones add up to less than 9.5% of the sample.

This TCR derives from a female donor with breast cancer. Some clones in this sample may be carry-over from other donors' samples. In this chain, TRBV6-6 is recombined with TRBJ2-7, and 9 junctional nucleotides match TRBD1. The sample was breast tumor tissue. The sequence in DNA is TGTGCCAGCGGGGGGGCGGGACAGGGCGAGGGGGGTGAAGAGCAGTACTTC. Protein translation: CASGGAGQGEGGEEQYF.